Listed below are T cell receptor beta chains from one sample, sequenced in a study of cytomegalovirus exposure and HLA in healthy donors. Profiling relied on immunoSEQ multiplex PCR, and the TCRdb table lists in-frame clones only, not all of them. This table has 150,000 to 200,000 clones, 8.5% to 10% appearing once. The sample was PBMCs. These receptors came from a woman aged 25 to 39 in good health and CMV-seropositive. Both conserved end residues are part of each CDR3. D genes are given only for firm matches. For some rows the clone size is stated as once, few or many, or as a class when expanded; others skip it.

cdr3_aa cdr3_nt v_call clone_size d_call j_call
CASSSRDFGSNQPQHF TGTGCCAGCAGCTCCAGGGACTTTGGAAGCAATCAGCCCCAGCATTTT TRBV5-6 . . TRBJ1-5
CASGPGTPTYEQYF TGTGCCAGCGGCCCAGGGACACCGACCTACGAGCAGTACTTC TRBV7-6 . . TRBJ2-7
CASSLEANEKLFF TGTGCCAGCAGTCTAGAAGCCAATGAAAAACTGTTTTTT TRBV27 few . TRBJ1-4
CASSQDGGPTEAFF TGCGCCAGCAGCCAAGATGGAGGGCCCACTGAAGCTTTCTTT TRBV4-1 . . TRBJ1-1
CASSETGSGTNEKLFF TGCGCCAGCAGCGAGACAGGGTCGGGAACTAATGAAAAACTGTTTTTT TRBV5-1 few TRBD1 TRBJ1-4
CASSIPGGTGTQYF TGTGCCAGTAGTATCCCCGGGGGGACAGGGACGCAGTATTTT TRBV19 . TRBD1 TRBJ2-3
CASSLDGDSGELFF TGTGCCAGCAGCTTAGACGGGGACTCCGGGGAGCTGTTTTTT TRBV7-9 . . TRBJ2-2
CASSPLGASGRETQYF TGTGCCAGTAGTCCCCTGGGGGCTAGCGGGAGAGAGACCCAGTACTTC TRBV19 few TRBD2 TRBJ2-5
CASRMLGGANTDTQYF TGCGCCAGCAGGATGTTGGGGGGAGCGAACACAGATACGCAGTATTTT TRBV10-2 few . TRBJ2-3
CASSRRNREKLFF TGTGCCAGTAGCAGGAGGAACCGTGAAAAACTGTTTTTT TRBV19 few . TRBJ1-4
CASSSRQGFMNTEAFF TGCGCCAGCAGCTCACGACAGGGTTTCATGAACACTGAAGCTTTCTTT TRBV5-1 few TRBD1 TRBJ1-1
CASALADYYEQYF TGTGCCAGCGCTCTAGCGGACTACTACGAGCAGTACTTC TRBV6-5 few TRBD2 TRBJ2-7
CASSEWAGSSYNEQFF TGTGCCAGCAGTGAATGGGCGGGGAGCTCCTACAATGAGCAGTTCTTC TRBV6-1 . . TRBJ2-1
CASREAVLTDTQYF TGCGCCAGCAGGGAAGCGGTTCTCACAGATACGCAGTATTTT TRBV5-1 . . TRBJ2-3
CASSSPGLAGGTDEQFF TGTGCCAGCAGCTCACCGGGACTAGCGGGAGGAACCGATGAGCAGTTCTTC TRBV7-2 . TRBD2 TRBJ2-1
CASGGAYEQYF TGTGCCAGCGGGGGGGCCTACGAGCAGTACTTC TRBV27 few TRBD2 TRBJ2-7
CASSRDISKVFF TGTGCTAGCAGCCGGGACATCAGTAAGGTGTTTTTT TRBV12-5 . . TRBJ1-3
CASSYGLGGLSYEQYF TGTGCCAGCAGTTACGGGTTGGGAGGACTTTCCTACGAGCAGTACTTC TRBV6-5 . . TRBJ2-7
CASSEARQGNTEAFF TGTGCCAGCAGTGAAGCGCGCCAGGGGAACACTGAAGCTTTCTTT TRBV2 . . TRBJ1-1
CAWSVGQGINEQFF TGTGCCTGGAGTGTAGGGCAGGGGATAAATGAGCAGTTCTTC TRBV30 . . TRBJ2-1
CASSLRATSGDGDEQFF TGTGCCAGCAGCTTGAGGGCCACTAGCGGGGATGGGGATGAGCAGTTCTTC TRBV5-8 few TRBD2 TRBJ2-1
CSVLGTGSHESMNTEAFF TGCAGCGTACTGGGGACAGGGAGTCATGAATCCATGAACACTGAAGCTTTCTTT TRBV29-1 few TRBD1 TRBJ1-1
CASSFRTSGITDTQYF TGTGCCAGCAGCTTCAGGACTAGCGGGATAACAGATACGCAGTATTTT TRBV9 few TRBD2 TRBJ2-3